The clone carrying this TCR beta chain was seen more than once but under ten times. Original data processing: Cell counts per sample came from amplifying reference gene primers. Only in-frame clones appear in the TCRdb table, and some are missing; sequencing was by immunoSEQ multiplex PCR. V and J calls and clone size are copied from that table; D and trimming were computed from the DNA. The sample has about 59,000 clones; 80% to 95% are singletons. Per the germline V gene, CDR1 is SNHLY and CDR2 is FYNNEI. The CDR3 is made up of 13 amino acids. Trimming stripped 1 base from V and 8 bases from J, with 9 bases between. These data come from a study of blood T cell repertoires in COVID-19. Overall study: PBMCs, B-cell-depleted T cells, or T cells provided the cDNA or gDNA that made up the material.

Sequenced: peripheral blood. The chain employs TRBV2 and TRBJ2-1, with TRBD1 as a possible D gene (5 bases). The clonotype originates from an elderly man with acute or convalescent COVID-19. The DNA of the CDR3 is TGTGCCAGCAGTGAAGGGGGCGTAGATGAGCAGTTCTTC. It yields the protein CASSEGGVDEQFF.